This entry lists 26 T cell receptor beta chains sequenced from one sample in a study of blood T cell repertoires in COVID-19. Libraries were prepared by immunoSEQ multiplex PCR; TCRdb keeps only in-frame clonotypes and omits some of them. There are 110,000 or so clones in the sample; around 84% occur only once, and less than 3.5% lies in the top ten. The sequencing input was peripheral blood. Source of these receptors: a middle-aged man with acute or convalescent COVID-19.

This chain connects TRBV6-4 to TRBJ1-4, with D possibly being TRBD1 (5 bases). V lost 10 bases to trimming and J lost 7 bases, with 16 bases between them. CDR1 and CDR2 from the germline V gene are MRHNA and SNTAGT. CDR3 size: 13 residues. In DNA form, the CDR3 reads TGTGCCAAGCAGGGCCCTCGGAGTGAAAAACTGTTTTTT. Its translation: CAKQGPRSEKLFF.

The V and J genes are TRBV7-2 and TRBJ1-4; D might be TRBD1 (5 bases). Germline CDR1 and CDR2: SGHTA and FQGNSA. V lost 2 bases, J lost 8 bases, and 9 bases lay in between. This CDR3 is 13 amino acids long. CDR3 nucleotide sequence: TGTGCCAGCAGCTTATCAGGGAACGAAAAACTGTTTTTT. Protein product: CASSLSGNEKLFF. Variable domain in full (rest from reference TRBV7-2 and TRBJ1-4): GAGVSQSPSNKVTEKGKDVELRCDPISGHTALYWYRQSLGQGLEFLIYFQGNSAPDKSGLPSDRFSAERTGGSVSTLTIQRTQQEDSAVYLCASSLSGNEKLFFGSGTQLSVL.

V gene TRBV29-1 combines with J gene TRBJ2-7; 15 bases map to TRBD2. In germline, CDR1 is SQVTM, CDR2 ANQGSEA. V was pared by 5 bases and J by 1 base, with 9 bases of the junction left unmatched. This CDR3 is built from 17 residues. This chain's CDR3 is CSVLGLAGGTASYEQYF. The CDR3, as DNA: TGCAGCGTTCTGGGACTAGCGGGGGGCACTGCTTCCTACGAGCAGTACTTC.

The V and J genes are TRBV5-1 and TRBJ2-4, with D hard to call. The CDR3 extends over 18 amino acids. Germline V CDR1 and CDR2: SGHRS, YFSETQ. V was shortened by 1 base and J by 3 bases, with 20 bases between the two germline ends. The CDR3 DNA is TGCGCCAGCAGCTTGAGAGTGAAGACACGGATCGTCAAAAACATTCAGTACTTC. This encodes CASSLRVKTRIVKNIQYF.

The gene calls are TRBV19 and TRBJ2-3; tentative D call: TRBD2 (6 bases). The CDR3 has 13 residues. Deletions cut 6 bases from V and 3 bases from J, with 10 bases between. CDR1 and CDR2 (germline): LNHDA, SQIVND (reference sequence). The CDR3 spells CASREGATDTQYF. The CDR3 nucleotides read TGTGCCAGTAGGGAGGGAGCGACAGATACGCAGTATTTT. Full variable domain (rest looked up from reference TRBV19 and TRBJ2-3): DGGITQSPKYLFRKEGQNVTLSCEQNLNHDAMYWYRQDPGQGLRLIYYSQIVNDFQKGDIAEGYSVSREKKESFPLTVTSAQKNPTAFYLCASREGATDTQYFGPGTRLTVL.

The chain has TRBV5-1 and TRBJ1-3; D is perhaps TRBD1 (5 bases). The CDR3 loop spans 15 amino acids. Trimming removed 1 base from V and 6 bases from J, with 14 bases in between. CDR1 SGHRS and CDR2 YFSETQ come from the germline V gene. As DNA, the CDR3 is TGCGCCAGCAGCTTGAGGGGAGGGTCGGAAAACACCATATATTTT. It codes for CASSLRGGSENTIYF.

The chain employs TRBV6-5 and TRBJ2-7; D is uncertain. There are 14 residues in the CDR3. Germline V lookup: CDR1 MNHEY, CDR2 SVGAGI. Trimming shortened V by 5 bases and J by 4 bases, and 15 bases separated the two germline ends. CDR3 residues: CASSQSQWAYEQYF. In DNA form, the CDR3 reads TGTGCCAGCAGTCAATCCCAGTGGGCTTACGAGCAGTACTTC.

The rearrangement joins TRBV6-1 to TRBJ1-1; TRBD1 aligns across 8 bases. J was trimmed by 1 base and V by 0 bases; bases with no gene match: 4. The germline gives CDR1 MNHNS, CDR2 SASEGT. This CDR3 contains 16 residues. CDR3 bases: TGTGCCAGCAGTGAAGCGCAGGGGGCTTGGAACACTGAAGCTTTCTTT. Protein sequence: CASSEAQGAWNTEAFF.

The V call is TRBV28, the J call TRBJ1-4; 11 positions agree with TRBD1. The germline gives CDR1 MDHEN, CDR2 SYDVKM. The CDR3 loop spans 16 amino acids. Unmatched junction bases numbered 10, after V lost 5 bases and J lost 8 bases. The CDR3 spells CASSGGTGGLREKLFF. The CDR3 nucleotides read TGTGCCAGCAGTGGGGGGACAGGGGGTTTAAGGGAAAAACTGTTTTTT.

The CDR3 here is CASSLSGDTEAFF. The CDR3 nucleotides read TGTGCCAGCAGCTTATCGGGGGACACTGAAGCTTTCTTT. The V gene is TRBV7-3, the J gene TRBJ1-1, with a possible D match to TRBD1 (5 bases). The CDR3 runs to 13 residues. Germline V gene lookup returns CDR1 SGHTA and CDR2 FQGTGA. V gave up 2 bases and J gave up 3 bases, with 7 bases separating them.

This sequence joins TRBV20-1 and TRBJ1-1; 7 bases agree with TRBD1. The CDR3 is made up of 15 amino acids. The trim removed 3 bases at V and 1 base at J, leaving 8 bases unmatched. Germline CDR1 is DFQATT and CDR2 is SNEGSKA (reference sequence). In nucleotides, the CDR3 is TGCAGTGCTAGTAACCCCTGGACAGGGAACACTGAAGCTTTCTTT. Residues: CSASNPWTGNTEAFF.

The V and J genes are TRBV5-1 and TRBJ2-1, with D tentatively TRBD2 (6 bases). Per germline, CDR1 SGHRS and CDR2 YFSETQ. The V and J ends lost 6 bases and 5 bases respectively, with 15 bases between them. The CDR3 is 14 residues long. DNA of the CDR3: TGCGCCAGCACCCGGATAGCGGCCCACAATGAGCAGTTCTTC. It codes for CASTRIAAHNEQFF.

The rearrangement links TRBV7-9 to TRBJ2-3; 8 nucleotides match TRBD2. This CDR3 contains 17 residues. The trim removed 0 bases at V and 2 bases at J, leaving 7 bases unmatched. The germline V gene has CDR1 SEHNR and CDR2 FQNEAQ (reference sequence). The CDR3 DNA sequence: TGTGCCAGCAGCTTAGCTCGCGGGGGGCAACTCACAGATACGCAGTATTTT. It encodes CASSLARGGQLTDTQYF.

The V gene is TRBV30, the J gene TRBJ2-6; TRBD1 agrees at 7 bases. CDR1 is GTSNPN and CDR2 is SVGIG in the germline V gene (reference sequence). The V gene end was trimmed by 0 bases and the J gene end by 1 base; junction bases not matched to a gene: 9. This CDR3 spans 18 amino acids. The CDR3 region is CAWSVDRVYRSGANVLTF. The DNA of the CDR3 is TGTGCCTGGAGTGTTGACAGGGTCTACAGATCTGGGGCCAACGTCCTGACTTTC.

This chain joins TRBV5-1 and TRBJ2-7; TRBD2 might be the D (6 bases). Germline lookup yields CDR1 SGHRS and CDR2 YFSETQ. The CDR3 loop spans 12 amino acids. Between the trimmed V and J ends, which lost 2 bases and 6 bases, there was a span of 9 bases. CDR3: CASSFSGVEQYF. CDR3 DNA sequence: TGCGCCAGCAGCTTTTCGGGGGTCGAGCAGTACTTC.

This sequence joins TRBV6-2 or TRBV6-3 and TRBJ1-6, with D perhaps matching TRBD1 (5 bases). Germline V gives CDR1 MNHEY, CDR2 SVGEGT. With 2 bases removed from V and 6 bases from J, the gap between germline ends came to 11 bases. This CDR3 spans 15 amino acids. In DNA form, the CDR3 reads TGTGCCAGCAGTTACGCTCGCGGGGGTAATTCACCCCTCCACTTT. It yields the protein CASSYARGGNSPLHF.

CDR3 sequence reads: CASSLGSSYEQYF. For the CDR3, the DNA is TGTGCCAGCAGCTTGGGCAGCAGCTACGAGCAGTACTTC. The chain recombines TRBV13 with TRBJ2-7; D is uncertain. The CDR3 is made up of 13 amino acids. V was shortened by 3 bases and J by 3 bases, with 9 bases between the two germline ends. The germline CDR1 and CDR2 sequences are PRHDT and FYEKMQ (reference sequence).

The V gene is TRBV7-3, the J gene TRBJ2-3; 7 positions agree with TRBD1. The germline V gene has CDR1 SGHTA and CDR2 FQGTGA. The trim removed 5 bases at V and 5 bases at J, leaving 7 bases unmatched. CDR3 length equals 14 residues. CDR3 nucleotide sequence: TGTGCCAGCAGCCCGAGGGGGCAAGGAGATACGCAGTATTTT. This codes for CASSPRGQGDTQYF.

The chain uses TRBV10-3 and TRBJ2-7, with D unclear. Deletions cut 2 bases from V and 5 bases from J, with 13 bases between. The CDR3 consists of 14 residues. The germline V gene encodes CDR1 ENHRY and CDR2 SYGVKD. CDR3 protein: CAISEANVGHEQYF. Here the CDR3 DNA reads TGTGCCATCAGTGAGGCTAACGTGGGCCACGAGCAGTACTTC.

The chain recombines TRBV19 with TRBJ2-6; D is ambiguous. In germline, CDR1 is LNHDA, CDR2 SQIVND (reference sequence). CDR3 size: 15 residues. Trimming took off 6 bases at V and 4 bases at J, with 13 bases between the two ends. The CDR3 loop is CASRPNGAGANVLTF. The CDR3, as DNA: TGTGCCAGTAGACCCAACGGAGCCGGGGCCAACGTCCTGACTTTC. Complete variable domain (other parts from reference TRBV19 and TRBJ2-6): DGGITQSPKYLFRKEGQNVTLSCEQNLNHDAMYWYRQDPGQGLRLIYYSQIVNDFQKGDIAEGYSVSREKKESFPLTVTSAQKNPTAFYLCASRPNGAGANVLTFGAGSRLTVL.

The chain couples TRBV10-2 to TRBJ2-1, with TRBD2 matching 13 bases. V trimming: 2 bases; J trimming: 12 bases; junction bases outside the gene matches: 1. The CDR3 runs to 13 residues. The germline CDR1 and CDR2 sequences are WSHSY and SAAADI. The CDR3 region is CASSETSGGAQFF. Written as DNA, the CDR3 is TGCGCCAGCAGTGAGACTAGCGGGGGGGCGCAGTTCTTC.

This clone was recorded only once. This chain joins TRBV10-2 and TRBJ2-2, with 9 bases identical to TRBD1. This CDR3 is built from 15 residues. Germline CDR1 is WSHSY and CDR2 is SAAADI. V trimming: 7 bases; J trimming: 2 bases; junction bases outside the gene matches: 5. CDR3 sequence reads: CASKRGQGNTGELFF. The CDR3 nucleotides are TGCGCCAGCAAGAGGGGACAGGGTAACACCGGGGAGCTGTTTTTT.

This sequence joins TRBV29-1 and TRBJ1-5, with unresolved D. The CDR3 length is 17 residues. Germline CDR1 SQVTM, CDR2 ANQGSEA. V lost 3 bases and J 0 bases, leaving 18 bases between the germline ends. The CDR3 loop is CSVDPGAPDYSNQPQHF. DNA of the CDR3: TGCAGCGTTGATCCAGGCGCACCGGATTATAGCAATCAGCCCCAGCATTTT.

The chain recombines TRBV7-9 with TRBJ2-7; weak D call: TRBD1 (6 bases). The CDR3 is 14 residues long. Germline loops: CDR1 SEHNR, CDR2 FQNEAQ (reference sequence). V dropped 4 bases and J dropped 5 bases, with 15 bases sitting between them. This CDR3 reads CASSWGLSTDEQYF. Written as DNA, the CDR3 is TGTGCCAGCAGCTGGGGGCTCTCTACGGACGAGCAGTACTTC. Full variable domain (outside the CDR3, taken from reference TRBV7-9 and TRBJ2-7): DTGVSQNPRHKITKRGQNVTFRCDPISEHNRLYWYRQTLGQGPEFLTYFQNEAQLEKSRLLSDRFSAERPKGSFSTLEIQRTEQGDSAMYLCASSWGLSTDEQYFGPGTRLTVT.

The chain couples TRBV6-4 to TRBJ2-2; the match to TRBD2 covers 15 bases. Unmatched junction bases numbered 10, after V lost 6 bases and J lost 2 bases. The CDR3 has 19 amino acids. Germline V lookup: CDR1 MRHNA, CDR2 SNTAGT. CDR3: CASRRGLAGGPGNTGELFF. The CDR3 DNA sequence: TGTGCCAGCAGAAGAGGACTAGCGGGGGGGCCGGGAAACACCGGGGAGCTGTTTTTT.

The chain joins TRBV5-4 to TRBJ2-2; D gene unclear. Germline V gene data show CDR1 as SGHNT and CDR2 as YYREEE (reference sequence). The CDR3 is 13 residues long. With 0 bases removed from V and 4 bases from J, the gap between germline ends came to 4 bases. CDR3 bases: TGTGCCAGCAGCTTGGTTAGCACCGGGGAGCTGTTTTTT. Amino acids: CASSLVSTGELFF.